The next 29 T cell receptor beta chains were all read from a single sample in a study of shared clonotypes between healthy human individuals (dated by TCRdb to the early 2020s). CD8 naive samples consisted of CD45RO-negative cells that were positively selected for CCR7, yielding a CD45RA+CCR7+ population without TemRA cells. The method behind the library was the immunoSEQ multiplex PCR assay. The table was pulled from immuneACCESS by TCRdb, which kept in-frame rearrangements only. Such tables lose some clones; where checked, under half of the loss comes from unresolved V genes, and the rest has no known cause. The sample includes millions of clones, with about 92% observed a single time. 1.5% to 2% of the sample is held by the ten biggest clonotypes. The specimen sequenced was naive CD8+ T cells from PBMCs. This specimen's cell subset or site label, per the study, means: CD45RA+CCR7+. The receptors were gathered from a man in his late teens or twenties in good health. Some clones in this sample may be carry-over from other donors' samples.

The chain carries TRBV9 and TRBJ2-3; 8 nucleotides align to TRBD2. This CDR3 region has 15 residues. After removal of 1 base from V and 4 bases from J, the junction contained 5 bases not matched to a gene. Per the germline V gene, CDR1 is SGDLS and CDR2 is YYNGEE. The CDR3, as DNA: TGTGCCAGCAGCGTAAGCGGGAGAAGGGCAGATACGCAGTATTTT. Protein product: CASSVSGRRADTQYF.

CDR3 nucleotides: TGTGCCAGCGGCGGACAGGGGGCTTGGGATCAGCCCCAGCATTTT. Its protein is CASGGQGAWDQPQHF. The rearrangement uses TRBV27 and TRBJ1-5, with 11 bases lining up with TRBD1. The CDR3 covers 15 residues. Germline V gene sequence: CDR1 MNHEY, CDR2 SMNVEV (reference sequence). V lost 8 bases to trimming and J lost 5 bases; unmatched junction nucleotides: 8.

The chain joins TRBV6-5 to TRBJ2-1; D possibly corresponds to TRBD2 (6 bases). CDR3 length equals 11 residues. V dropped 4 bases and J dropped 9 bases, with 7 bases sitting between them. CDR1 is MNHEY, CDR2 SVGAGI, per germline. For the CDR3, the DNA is TGTGCCAGCAGTTCGGGAGCTGAGCAGTTCTTC. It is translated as CASSSGAEQFF.

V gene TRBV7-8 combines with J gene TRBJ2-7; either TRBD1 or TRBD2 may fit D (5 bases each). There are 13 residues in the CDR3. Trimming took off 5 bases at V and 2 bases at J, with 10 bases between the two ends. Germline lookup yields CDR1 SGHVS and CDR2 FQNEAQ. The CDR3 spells CASSRGPPYEQYF. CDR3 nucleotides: TGTGCCAGCAGCCGGGGACCCCCCTACGAGCAGTACTTC. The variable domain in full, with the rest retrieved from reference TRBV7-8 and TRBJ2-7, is GAGVSQSPRYKVAKRGQDVALRCDPISGHVSLFWYQQALGQGPEFLTYFQNEAQLDKSGLPSDRFFAERPEGSVSTLKIQRTQQEDSAVYLCASSRGPPYEQYFGPGTRLTVT.

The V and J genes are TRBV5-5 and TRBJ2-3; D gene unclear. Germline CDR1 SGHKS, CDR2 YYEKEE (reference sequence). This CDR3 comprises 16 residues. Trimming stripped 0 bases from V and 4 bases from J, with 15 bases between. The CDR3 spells CASSLELVSWADTQYF. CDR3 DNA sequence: TGTGCCAGCAGCTTGGAGCTAGTGAGTTGGGCAGATACGCAGTATTTT.

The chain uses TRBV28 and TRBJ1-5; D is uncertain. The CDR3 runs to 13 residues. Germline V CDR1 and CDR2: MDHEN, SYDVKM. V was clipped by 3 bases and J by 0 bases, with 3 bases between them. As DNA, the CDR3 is TGTGCCAGCAGTTTCGCTAGCAATCAGCCCCAGCATTTT. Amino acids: CASSFASNQPQHF. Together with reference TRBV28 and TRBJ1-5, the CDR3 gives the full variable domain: DVKVTQSSRYLVKRTGEKVFLECVQDMDHENMFWYRQDPGLGLRLIYFSYDVKMKEKGDIPEGYSVSREKKERFSLILESASTNQTSMYLCASSFASNQPQHFGDGTRLSIL.

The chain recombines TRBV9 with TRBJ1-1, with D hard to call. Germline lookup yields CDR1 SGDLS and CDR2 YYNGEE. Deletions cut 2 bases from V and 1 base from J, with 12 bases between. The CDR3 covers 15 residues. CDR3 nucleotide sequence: TGTGCCAGCAGCGTCCCTGAGGGAGAGAACACTGAAGCTTTCTTT. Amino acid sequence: CASSVPEGENTEAFF.

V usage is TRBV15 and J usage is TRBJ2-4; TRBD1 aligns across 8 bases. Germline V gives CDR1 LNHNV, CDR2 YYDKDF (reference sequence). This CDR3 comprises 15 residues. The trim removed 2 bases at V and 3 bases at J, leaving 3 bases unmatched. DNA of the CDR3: TGTGCCACCAGCAGACCGGGACAGGACAAAAACATTCAGTACTTC. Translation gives CATSRPGQDKNIQYF.

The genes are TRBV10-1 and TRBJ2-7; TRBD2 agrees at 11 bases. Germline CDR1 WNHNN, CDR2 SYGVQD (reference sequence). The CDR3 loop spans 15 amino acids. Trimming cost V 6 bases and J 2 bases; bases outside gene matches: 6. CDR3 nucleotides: TGCGCCAGCAGCACTGGGACTAGCGGTACCTACGAGCAGTACTTC. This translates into CASSTGTSGTYEQYF.

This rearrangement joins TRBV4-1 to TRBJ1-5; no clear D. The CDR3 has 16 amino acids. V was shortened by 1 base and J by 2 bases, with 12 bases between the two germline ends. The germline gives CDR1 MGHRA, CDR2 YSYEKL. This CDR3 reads CASSQVRGQGNQPQHF. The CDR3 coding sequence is TGCGCCAGCAGCCAAGTCCGAGGGCAGGGCAATCAGCCCCAGCATTTT.

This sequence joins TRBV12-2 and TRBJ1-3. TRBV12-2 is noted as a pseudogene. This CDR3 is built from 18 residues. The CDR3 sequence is CASRTPGGGQISGNTIYF. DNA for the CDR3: TGTGCAAGTCGCACTCCGGGTGGGGGTCAGATCTCTGGAAACACCATATATTTT.

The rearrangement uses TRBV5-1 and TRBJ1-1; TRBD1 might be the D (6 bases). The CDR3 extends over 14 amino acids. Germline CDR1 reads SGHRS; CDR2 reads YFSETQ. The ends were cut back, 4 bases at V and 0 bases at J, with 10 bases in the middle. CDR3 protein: CASSQGHLNTEAFF. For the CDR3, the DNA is TGCGCCAGCAGCCAGGGACACCTGAACACTGAAGCTTTCTTT.

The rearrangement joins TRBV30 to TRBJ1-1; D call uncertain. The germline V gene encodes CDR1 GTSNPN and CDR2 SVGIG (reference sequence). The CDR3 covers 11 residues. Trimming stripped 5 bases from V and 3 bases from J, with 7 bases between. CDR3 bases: TGTGCCTGGGACGGGTACACTGAAGCTTTCTTT. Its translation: CAWDGYTEAFF. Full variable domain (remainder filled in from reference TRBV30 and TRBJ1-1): SQTIHQWPATLVQPVGSPLSLECTVEGTSNPNLYWYRQAAGRGLQLLFYSVGIGQISSEVPQNLSASRPQDRQFILSSKKLLLSDSGFYLCAWDGYTEAFFGQGTRLTVV.

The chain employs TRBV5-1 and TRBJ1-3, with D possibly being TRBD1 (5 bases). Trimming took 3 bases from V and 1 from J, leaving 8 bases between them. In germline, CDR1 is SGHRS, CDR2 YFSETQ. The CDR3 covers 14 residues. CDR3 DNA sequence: TGCGCCAGCAGCTCGTGGGGGTCTGGAAACACCATATATTTT. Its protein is CASSSWGSGNTIYF.

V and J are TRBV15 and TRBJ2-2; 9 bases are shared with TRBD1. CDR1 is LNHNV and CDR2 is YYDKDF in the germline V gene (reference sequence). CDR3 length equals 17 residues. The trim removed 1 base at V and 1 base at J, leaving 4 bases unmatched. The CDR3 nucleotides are TGTGCCACCAGCAGAGGGGACAGGGACTTGAACACCGGGGAGCTGTTTTTT. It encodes CATSRGDRDLNTGELFF.

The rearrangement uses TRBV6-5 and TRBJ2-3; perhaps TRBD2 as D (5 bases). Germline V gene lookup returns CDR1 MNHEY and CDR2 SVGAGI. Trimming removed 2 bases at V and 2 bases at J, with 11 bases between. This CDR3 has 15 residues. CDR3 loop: CASSYGGSATDTQYF. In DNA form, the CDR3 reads TGTGCCAGCAGTTACGGTGGGAGTGCCACAGATACGCAGTATTTT.

The CDR3 protein is CASRNGTGFDEQFF. The DNA of the CDR3 is TGTGCCAGCAGGAACGGGACAGGGTTTGATGAGCAGTTCTTC. The chain joins TRBV7-9 to TRBJ2-1; 9 bases agree with TRBD1. J lost 8 bases, V lost 6 bases, and 8 bases had no gene match. Germline-derived CDR1 and CDR2 are SEHNR and FQNEAQ (reference sequence). CDR3 length: 14 amino acids.

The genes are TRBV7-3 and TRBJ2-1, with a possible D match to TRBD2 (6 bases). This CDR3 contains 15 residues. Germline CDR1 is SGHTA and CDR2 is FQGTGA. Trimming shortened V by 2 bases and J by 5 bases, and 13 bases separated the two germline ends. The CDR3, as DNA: TGTGCCAGCAGCTTATTGGCGGGATTGAACAATGAGCAGTTCTTC. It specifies CASSLLAGLNNEQFF.

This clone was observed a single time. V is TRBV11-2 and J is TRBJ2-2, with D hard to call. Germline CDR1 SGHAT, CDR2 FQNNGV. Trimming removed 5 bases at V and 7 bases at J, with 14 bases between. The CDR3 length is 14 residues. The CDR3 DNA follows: TGTGCCAGCAGCCCCCCCCGCCGGTTCGGGGAGCTGTTTTTT. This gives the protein CASSPPRRFGELFF.

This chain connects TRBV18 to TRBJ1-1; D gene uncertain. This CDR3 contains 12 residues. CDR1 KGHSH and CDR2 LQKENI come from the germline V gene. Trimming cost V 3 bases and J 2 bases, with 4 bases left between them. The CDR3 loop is CASSPPNTEAFF. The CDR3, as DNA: TGTGCCAGCTCACCCCCCAACACTGAAGCTTTCTTT.

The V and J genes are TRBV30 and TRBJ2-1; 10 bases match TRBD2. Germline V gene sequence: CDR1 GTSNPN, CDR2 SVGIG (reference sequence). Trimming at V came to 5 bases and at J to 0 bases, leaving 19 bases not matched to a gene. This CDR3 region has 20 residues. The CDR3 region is CAWGPGGETLAGGSYNEQFF. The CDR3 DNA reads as TGTGCCTGGGGCCCCGGCGGAGAGACATTAGCGGGAGGCTCCTACAATGAGCAGTTCTTC.

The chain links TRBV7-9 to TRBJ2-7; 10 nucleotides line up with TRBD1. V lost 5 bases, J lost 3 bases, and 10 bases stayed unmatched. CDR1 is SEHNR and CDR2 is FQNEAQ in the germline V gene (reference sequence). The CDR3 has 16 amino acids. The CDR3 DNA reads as TGTGCCAGCAGCGGCGGGACAGGGGCGAGTATCTACGAGCAGTACTTC. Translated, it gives CASSGGTGASIYEQYF. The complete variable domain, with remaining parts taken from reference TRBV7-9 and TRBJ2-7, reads DTGVSQNPRHKITKRGQNVTFRCDPISEHNRLYWYRQTLGQGPEFLTYFQNEAQLEKSRLLSDRFSAERPKGSFSTLEIQRTEQGDSAMYLCASSGGTGASIYEQYFGPGTRLTVT.

CDR3 region: CSVEGLAGPRSYNEQFF. The CDR3 DNA follows: TGCAGCGTTGAAGGCCTAGCGGGACCCCGCTCCTACAATGAGCAGTTCTTC. The chain couples TRBV29-1 to TRBJ2-1; 9 bases are a match to TRBD2. This CDR3 spans 17 amino acids. Germline V lookup: CDR1 SQVTM, CDR2 ANQGSEA. The ends lost 1 base at V and 0 bases at J; junction bases unmatched: 7.

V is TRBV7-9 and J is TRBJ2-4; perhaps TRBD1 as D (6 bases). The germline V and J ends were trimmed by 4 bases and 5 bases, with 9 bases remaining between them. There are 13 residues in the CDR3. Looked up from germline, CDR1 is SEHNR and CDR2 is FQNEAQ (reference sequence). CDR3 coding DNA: TGTGCCAGCAGCTGGGGGCTGGAAAACATTCAGTACTTC. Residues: CASSWGLENIQYF.

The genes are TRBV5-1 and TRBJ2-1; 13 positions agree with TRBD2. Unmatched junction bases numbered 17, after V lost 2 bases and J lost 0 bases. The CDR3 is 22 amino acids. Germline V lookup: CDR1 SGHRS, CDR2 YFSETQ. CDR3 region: CASSLIRTGLAGEGSSYNEQFF. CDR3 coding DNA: TGCGCCAGCAGCTTAATAAGAACTGGACTAGCGGGAGAAGGGAGCTCCTACAATGAGCAGTTCTTC.

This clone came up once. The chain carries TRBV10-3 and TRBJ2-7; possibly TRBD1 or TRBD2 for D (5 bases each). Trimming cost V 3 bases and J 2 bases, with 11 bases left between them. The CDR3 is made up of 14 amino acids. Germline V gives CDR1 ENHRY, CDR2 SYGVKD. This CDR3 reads CAISDRDLTYEQYF. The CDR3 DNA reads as TGTGCCATCAGTGATAGGGACCTAACCTACGAGCAGTACTTC.

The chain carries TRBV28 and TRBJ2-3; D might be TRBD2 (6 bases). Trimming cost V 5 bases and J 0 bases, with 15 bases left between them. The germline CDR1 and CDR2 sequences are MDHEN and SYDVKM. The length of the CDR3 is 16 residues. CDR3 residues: CASSLTGLSSTDTQYF. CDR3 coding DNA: TGTGCCAGCAGTCTAACGGGACTCTCTAGCACAGATACGCAGTATTTT.

In nucleotides, the CDR3 is TGTGCCAGCAGTGAAAGTGAGCAGTTCTTC. It specifies CASSESEQFF. V and J are TRBV25-1 and TRBJ2-1; unclear D gene. Germline V gene data show CDR1 as MGHDK and CDR2 as SYGVNS. Trimming took 2 bases from V and 9 from J, leaving 2 bases between them. CDR3 length: 10 residues.

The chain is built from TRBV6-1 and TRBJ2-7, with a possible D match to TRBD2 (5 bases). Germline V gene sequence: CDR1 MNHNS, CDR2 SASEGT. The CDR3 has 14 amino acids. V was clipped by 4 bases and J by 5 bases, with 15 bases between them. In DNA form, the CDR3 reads TGTGCCAGCAGTGTACTAGGAAGCGTGGACGAGCAGTACTTC. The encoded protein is CASSVLGSVDEQYF.